Each of the 16 T cell receptor beta chains below was sequenced from the same sample in a study of blood T cells in healthy people across ages. PCR was performed a second time for 7 to 11 cycles using a sample-barcoded 5' primer and a J-beta primer mix. TCRdb called the 5' RACE reads again in MiXCR, with one record for every CDR3 protein. The data contain roughly 1,800,000 distinct CDR3 sequences, roughly 52% of them seen just once; the ten biggest clones take up more than 2%. Sequencing used blood. These receptors were collected from a woman aged 40 to 50 in good health.

This rearrangement joins TRBV11-1 to TRBJ2-7; D perhaps matches TRBD2 (6 bases). Trimming stripped 1 base from V and 7 bases from J, with 17 bases between. CDR1 and CDR2 from the germline V gene are SGHAT and FQDESV (reference sequence). This CDR3 has 15 amino acids. CDR3 sequence reads: CASSLEPLAQREQYF. The CDR3 bases are TGTGCCAGCAGCTTAGAGCCACTAGCCCAACGTGAGCAGTACTTC.

The CDR3 sequence is CASSLFGPDTQYF. CDR3 DNA sequence: TGTGCCAGCAGTTTATTTGGGCCAGATACGCAGTATTTT. V gene TRBV27 combines with J gene TRBJ2-3, with D hard to call. Per the germline V gene, CDR1 is MNHEY and CDR2 is SMNVEV (reference sequence). V was cut by 1 base and J by 4 bases, with 6 bases left in between. The CDR3 covers 13 residues.

The chain is built from TRBV28 and TRBJ2-1, with a weak D call TRBD1 (6 bases). CDR3 size: 17 residues. V gave up 3 bases and J gave up 0 bases, with 15 bases separating them. From germline, CDR1 is MDHEN and CDR2 SYDVKM. The CDR3 coding sequence is TGTGCCAGCAGTTTTGGTTATGCGGACAGCTCCTACAATGAGCAGTTCTTC. It is translated as CASSFGYADSSYNEQFF.

This chain uses TRBV28 with TRBJ2-4; 8 bases fit TRBD1. The end of the DNA fits TRBJ2-7 better, so the J call may be wrong. The CDR3 consists of 13 residues. CDR1 is MDHEN and CDR2 is SYDVKM in the germline V gene. This CDR3 reads CASSFRQGNEQYF. Written as DNA, the CDR3 is TGTGCCAGCAGTTTCCGACAGGGGAACGAGCAGTACTTC.

This clonotype was detected a few times. The chain carries TRBV5-1 and TRBJ1-2; D gene unclear. Looked up from germline, CDR1 is SGHRS and CDR2 is YFSETQ. This CDR3 is built from 14 residues. V shed 1 base and J shed 0 bases, with 7 bases lying between them. The CDR3 loop reads CASSLRIPNYGYTF. As DNA, the CDR3 is TGCGCCAGCAGCTTGAGAATCCCTAACTATGGCTACACCTTC.

The chain joins TRBV5-1 to TRBJ2-1; no firm D call. CDR1 and CDR2 from the germline V gene are SGHRS and YFSETQ. The V end lost 6 bases, the J end lost 10 bases, and 11 bases lay between the germline ends. The CDR3 is made up of 11 amino acids. CDR3 region: CASNMGYEQFF. For the CDR3, the DNA is TGCGCCAGCAATATGGGCTACGAGCAGTTCTTC.

This clonotype was detected only a few times. The chain links TRBV2 to TRBJ2-3; 10 bases map to TRBD1. The CDR3 consists of 17 residues. Germline V CDR1 and CDR2: SNHLY, FYNNEI. V dropped 2 bases and J dropped 4; count of bases not matched to a gene: 9. Written as DNA, the CDR3 is TGTGCCAGCAGTGAATACGGGGACAGGGGCGGCGCAGATACGCAGTATTTT. Translation gives CASSEYGDRGGADTQYF.

The sample holds a few counts of this clonotype. The rearrangement links TRBV6-5 to TRBJ2-1, with D maybe TRBD1 (5 bases). The CDR3 contains 15 residues. Germline lookup yields CDR1 MNHEY and CDR2 SVGAGI. Trimming took off 4 bases at V and 7 bases at J, with 17 bases between the two ends. The CDR3, as DNA: TGTGCCAGCAGTTGGCGAGACACTCGACAGAATGAGCAGTTCTTC. Its protein product is CASSWRDTRQNEQFF.

This clonotype was counted many times. The chain links TRBV6-6 to TRBJ2-3; 7 positions agree with TRBD2. V shed 6 bases, J shed 5 bases, and the junction held 11 bases outside the gene matches. Germline-derived CDR1 and CDR2 are MNHNY and SVGAGI (reference sequence). CDR3 length: 15 residues. This chain's CDR3 is CASSDPSSGIDTQYF. In nucleotides, the CDR3 is TGTGCCAGCAGCGATCCGTCGAGCGGGATAGATACGCAGTATTTT.

In this sample, this clonotype turned up a few times. This CDR3 is CATSRQRTGTDTQYF. The CDR3 nucleotides are TGTGCCACCAGCAGACAAAGGACAGGGACAGATACGCAGTATTTT. This chain links TRBV15 with TRBJ2-3; 8 nucleotides align to TRBD1. Germline assignment: CDR1 LNHNV and CDR2 YYDKDF (reference sequence). The CDR3 covers 15 residues. Trimming took 2 bases from V and 3 from J; bases not matched to a gene: 4.

This clonotype was seen once. The germline gene is not matched at one end of the junction; a read error may be the cause. J is TRBJ2-3 and V is TRBV20-1; 14 positions agree with TRBD2. This CDR3 contains 19 residues. Germline V gene data show CDR1 as DFQATT and CDR2 as SNEGSKA (reference sequence). CDR3 in DNA: TGCAGTGTTAGAGGAGGGACTAGCGGGGGAGCAAGCAGCACAGATACGCAGTATTTT. It specifies CSVRGGTSGGASSTDTQYF.

This clonotype has a handful of counts. The gene calls are TRBV11-2 and TRBJ2-3; 11 positions agree with TRBD2. CDR3 length equals 16 residues. Germline V gene sequence: CDR1 SGHAT, CDR2 FQNNGV. Unmatched junction bases numbered 6, after V lost 5 bases and J lost 2 bases. The CDR3 region is CASSGLAGGTTDTQYF. The CDR3 nucleotides read TGTGCCAGCAGCGGTCTAGCGGGGGGAACCACAGATACGCAGTATTTT. The full variable domain, with the rest looked up from reference TRBV11-2 and TRBJ2-3, is EAGVAQSPRYKIIEKRQSVAFWCNPISGHATLYWYQQILGQGPKLLIQFQNNGVVDDSQLPKDRFSAERLKGVDSTLKIQPAKLEDSAVYLCASSGLAGGTTDTQYFGPGTRLTVL.

This clonotype came up a few times. The chain recombines TRBV12-3 or TRBV12-4 with TRBJ1-2; D is ambiguous. Between the trimmed V and J ends, which lost 5 bases and 5 bases, there was a span of 9 bases. The CDR3 sequence is 12 residues long. The CDR3 nucleotides are TGTGCCAGCAGTCCAGGTTTTTATGGCTACACCTTC. This translates into CASSPGFYGYTF.

The sample holds a few counts of this clonotype. The rearrangement links TRBV6-2 or TRBV6-3 to TRBJ2-7, with 7 bases aligning to TRBD1. Trimming removed 6 bases from V and 3 bases from J; junction bases left unmatched: 11. CDR3 length equals 15 residues. Germline V gene lookup returns CDR1 MNHEY and CDR2 SVGEGT. The CDR3 protein is CASREPGGTYYEQYF. CDR3 bases: TGTGCCAGCAGAGAACCAGGGGGAACCTACTACGAGCAGTACTTC.

V and J are TRBV25-1 and TRBJ2-6, with D uncertain. Germline loops: CDR1 MGHDK, CDR2 SYGVNS. V was clipped by 4 bases and J by 2 bases, with 15 bases between them. The CDR3 consists of 17 residues. The CDR3 protein is CASSGRFAITGANVLTF. The CDR3 bases are TGTGCCAGCAGTGGTAGATTTGCAATAACTGGGGCCAACGTCCTGACTTTC. The complete variable domain, with remaining parts taken from reference TRBV25-1 and TRBJ2-6, reads EADIYQTPRYLVIGTGKKITLECSQTMGHDKMYWYQQDPGMELHLIHYSYGVNSTEKGDLSSESTVSRIRTEHFPLTLESARPSHTSQYLCASSGRFAITGANVLTFGAGSRLTVL.

The V gene is TRBV9, the J gene TRBJ1-6; a weak D match, TRBD1 (5 bases). The germline gives CDR1 SGDLS, CDR2 YYNGEE. Trimming pared 4 bases from V and 7 bases from J, leaving 15 bases between. The CDR3 loop spans 15 amino acids. The CDR3 DNA follows: TGTGCCAGCAGCCCCCGAGGGACCGACAATTCACCCCTCCACTTT. Its translation is CASSPRGTDNSPLHF.